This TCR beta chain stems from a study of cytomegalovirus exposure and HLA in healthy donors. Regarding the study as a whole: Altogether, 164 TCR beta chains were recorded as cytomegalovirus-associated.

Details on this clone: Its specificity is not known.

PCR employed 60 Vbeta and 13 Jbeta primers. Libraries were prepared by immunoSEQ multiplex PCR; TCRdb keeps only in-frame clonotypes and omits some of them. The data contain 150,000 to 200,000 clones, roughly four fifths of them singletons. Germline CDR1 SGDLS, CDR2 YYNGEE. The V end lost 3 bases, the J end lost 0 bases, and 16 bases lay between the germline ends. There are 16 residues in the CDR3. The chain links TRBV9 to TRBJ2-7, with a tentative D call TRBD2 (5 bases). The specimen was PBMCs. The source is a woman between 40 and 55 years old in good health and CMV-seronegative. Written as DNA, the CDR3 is TGTGCCAGCAGCGAAGGTGAGGGAGCAAGCTCCTACGAGCAGTACTTC. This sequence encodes CASSEGEGASSYEQYF.